The clone carrying this T cell receptor (beta chain) appeared once. CDR1 SQVTM and CDR2 ANQGSEA come from the germline V gene. This CDR3 region has 10 residues. The V end was cut by 6 bases, the J end by 7 bases, with 9 bases between. Produced via immunoSEQ multiplex PCR; TCRdb's table is partial and in-frame only. The profile covers about 250,000 clones, with 83% appearing a single time and 3% to 4% taken by the ten largest. All enrollees were roughly 18 to 89 years old and from some 24 US areas. This record belongs to a study of blood T cell repertoires in COVID-19. The chain uses TRBV29-1 and TRBJ1-2, with a weak D call TRBD1 (5 bases). The TCR sequence derives from a woman aged 40 to 50 who had been exposed to COVID-19. The sequencing sample was made of PBMCs or T cells enriched from blood (not recorded which). In nucleotides, the CDR3 is TGCAGCGTGGGGGGATCTGGCTACACCTTC. Translated: CSVGGSGYTF. Complete variable domain (other parts from reference TRBV29-1 and TRBJ1-2): SAVISQKPSRDICQRGTSLTIQCQVDSQVTMMFWYRQQPGQSLTLIATANQGSEATYESGFVIDKFPISRPNLTFSTLTVSNMSPEDSSIYLCSVGGSGYTFGSGTRLTVV.